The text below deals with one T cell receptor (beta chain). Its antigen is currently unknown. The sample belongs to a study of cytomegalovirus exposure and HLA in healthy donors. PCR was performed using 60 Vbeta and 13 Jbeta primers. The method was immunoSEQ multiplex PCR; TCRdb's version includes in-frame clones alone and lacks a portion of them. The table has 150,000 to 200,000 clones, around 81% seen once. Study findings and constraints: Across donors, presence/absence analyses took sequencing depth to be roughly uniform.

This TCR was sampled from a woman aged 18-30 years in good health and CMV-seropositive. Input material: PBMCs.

CDR3 region: CATRPGTVTYEQYF. The CDR3 nucleotides read TGTGCCACCAGACCAGGGACAGTCACCTACGAGCAGTACTTC. This chain links TRBV11-2 with TRBJ2-7; 7 nucleotides match TRBD1. Germline CDR1 SGHAT, CDR2 FQNNGV. The junction had 11 bases not matched to a gene; V was cut back by 10 bases and J by 2 bases. The CDR3 is made up of 14 amino acids.